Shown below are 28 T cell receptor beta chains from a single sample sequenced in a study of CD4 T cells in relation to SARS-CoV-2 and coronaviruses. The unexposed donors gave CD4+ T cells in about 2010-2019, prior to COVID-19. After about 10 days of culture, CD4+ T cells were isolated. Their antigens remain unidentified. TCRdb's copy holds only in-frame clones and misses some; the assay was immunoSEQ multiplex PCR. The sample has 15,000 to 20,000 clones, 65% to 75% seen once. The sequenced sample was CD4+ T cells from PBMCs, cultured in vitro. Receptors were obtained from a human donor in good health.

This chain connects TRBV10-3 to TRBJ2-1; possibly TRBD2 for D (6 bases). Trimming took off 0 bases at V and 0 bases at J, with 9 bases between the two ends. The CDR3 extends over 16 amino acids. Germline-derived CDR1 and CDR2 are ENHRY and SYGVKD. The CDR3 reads CAISESSSASYNEQFF. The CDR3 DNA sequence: TGTGCCATCAGTGAGTCTTCTAGCGCCTCCTACAATGAGCAGTTCTTC.

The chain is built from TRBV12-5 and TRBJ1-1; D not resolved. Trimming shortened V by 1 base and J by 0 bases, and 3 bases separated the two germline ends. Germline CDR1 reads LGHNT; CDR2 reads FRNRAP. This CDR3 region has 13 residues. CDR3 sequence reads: CASGLDLNTEAFF. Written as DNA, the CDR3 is TGTGCTAGTGGTTTGGACCTGAACACTGAAGCTTTCTTT.

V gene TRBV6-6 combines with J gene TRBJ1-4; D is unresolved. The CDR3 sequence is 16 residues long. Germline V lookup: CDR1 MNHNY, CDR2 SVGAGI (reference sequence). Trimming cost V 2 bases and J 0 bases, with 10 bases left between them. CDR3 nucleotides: TGTGCCAGCAGTTACGTCGGGTACCCAACTAATGAAAAACTGTTTTTT. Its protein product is CASSYVGYPTNEKLFF.

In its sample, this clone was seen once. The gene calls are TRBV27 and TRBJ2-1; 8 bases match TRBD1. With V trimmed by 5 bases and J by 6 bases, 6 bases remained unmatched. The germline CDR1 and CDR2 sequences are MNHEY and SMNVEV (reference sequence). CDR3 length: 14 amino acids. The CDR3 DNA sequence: TGTGCCAGCAGTGGACAGGGATCCCTCAATGAGCAGTTCTTC. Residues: CASSGQGSLNEQFF.

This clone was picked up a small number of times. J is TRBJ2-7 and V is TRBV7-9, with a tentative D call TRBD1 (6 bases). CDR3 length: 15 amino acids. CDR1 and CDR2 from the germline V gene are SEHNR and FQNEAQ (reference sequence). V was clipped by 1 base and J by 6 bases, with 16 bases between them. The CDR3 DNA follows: TGTGCCAGCAGCTTAGTCGGAGGCAGGGGTAGCGAGCAGTACTTC. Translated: CASSLVGGRGSEQYF.

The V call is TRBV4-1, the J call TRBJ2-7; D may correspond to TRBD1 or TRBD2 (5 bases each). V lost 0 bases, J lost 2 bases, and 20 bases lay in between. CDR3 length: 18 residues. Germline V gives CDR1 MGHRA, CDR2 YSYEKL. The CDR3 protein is CASSQDDMGFGGTYEQYF. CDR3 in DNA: TGCGCCAGCAGCCAAGATGACATGGGCTTTGGGGGAACCTACGAGCAGTACTTC.

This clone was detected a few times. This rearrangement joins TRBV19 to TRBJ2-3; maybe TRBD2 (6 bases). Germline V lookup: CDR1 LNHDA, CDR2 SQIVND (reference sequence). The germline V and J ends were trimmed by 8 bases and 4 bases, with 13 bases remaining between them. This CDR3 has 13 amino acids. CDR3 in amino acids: CASRRSGADTQYF. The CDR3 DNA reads TGTGCCAGTCGTCGTTCGGGAGCAGATACGCAGTATTTT.

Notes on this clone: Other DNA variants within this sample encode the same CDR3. The CDR3 reads CASSLGGYTDTQYF. The CDR3 DNA is TGCGCCAGCAGCTTGGGCGGCTACACAGATACGCAGTATTTT. The J gene is TRBJ2-3, the V gene TRBV5-1; D is undetermined. Trimming removed 0 bases at V and 2 bases at J, with 7 bases between. Germline V gene sequence: CDR1 SGHRS, CDR2 YFSETQ. The length of the CDR3 is 14 residues.

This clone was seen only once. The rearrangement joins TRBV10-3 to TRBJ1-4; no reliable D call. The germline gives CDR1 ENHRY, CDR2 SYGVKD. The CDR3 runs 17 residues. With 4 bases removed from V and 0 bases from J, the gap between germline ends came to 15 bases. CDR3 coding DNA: TGTGCCATCAGTGCAAGTTCTTTCTCTGCAACTAATGAAAAACTGTTTTTT. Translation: CAISASSFSATNEKLFF.

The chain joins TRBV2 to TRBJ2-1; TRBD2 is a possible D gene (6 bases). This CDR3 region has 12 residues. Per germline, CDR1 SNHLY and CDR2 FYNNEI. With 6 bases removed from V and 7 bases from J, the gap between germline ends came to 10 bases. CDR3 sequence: CASSRTKNEQFF. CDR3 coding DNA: TGTGCCAGCAGCCGGACTAAGAATGAGCAGTTCTTC.

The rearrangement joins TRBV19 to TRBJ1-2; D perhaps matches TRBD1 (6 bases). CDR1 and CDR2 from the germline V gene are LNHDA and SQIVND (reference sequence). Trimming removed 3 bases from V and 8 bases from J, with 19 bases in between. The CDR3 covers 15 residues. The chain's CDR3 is CASSMPKQGRGGYTF. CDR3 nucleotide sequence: TGTGCCAGTAGTATGCCTAAGCAGGGCAGGGGCGGCTACACCTTC.

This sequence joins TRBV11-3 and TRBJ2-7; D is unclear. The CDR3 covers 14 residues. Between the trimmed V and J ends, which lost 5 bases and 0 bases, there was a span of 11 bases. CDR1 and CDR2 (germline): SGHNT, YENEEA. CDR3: CASSLHSNSYEQYF. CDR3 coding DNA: TGTGCCAGCAGCCTGCACAGCAACTCCTACGAGCAGTACTTC.

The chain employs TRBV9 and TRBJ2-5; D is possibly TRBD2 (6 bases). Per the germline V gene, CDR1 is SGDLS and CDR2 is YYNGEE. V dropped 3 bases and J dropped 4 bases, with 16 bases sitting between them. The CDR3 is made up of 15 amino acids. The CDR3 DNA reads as TGTGCCAGCAGCGCTGGGGGTTTGGAGGGAGAGACCCAGTACTTC. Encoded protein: CASSAGGLEGETQYF.

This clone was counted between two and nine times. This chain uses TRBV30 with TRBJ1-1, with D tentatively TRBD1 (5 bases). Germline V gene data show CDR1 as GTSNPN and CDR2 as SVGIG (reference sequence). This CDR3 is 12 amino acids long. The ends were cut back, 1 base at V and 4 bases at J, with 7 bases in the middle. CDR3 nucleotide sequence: TGTGCCTGGAGTGAGGGGACCACTGAAGCTTTCTTT. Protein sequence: CAWSEGTTEAFF.

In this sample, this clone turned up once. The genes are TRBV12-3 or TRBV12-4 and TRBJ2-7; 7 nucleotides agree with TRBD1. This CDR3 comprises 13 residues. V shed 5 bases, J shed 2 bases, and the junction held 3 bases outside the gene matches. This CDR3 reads CASSKTGTYEQYF. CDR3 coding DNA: TGTGCCAGCAGTAAGACAGGGACCTACGAGCAGTACTTC.

CDR3 region: CASSQATSGNEQFF. For the CDR3, the DNA is TGTGCCAGCAGCCAAGCTACTAGCGGCAATGAGCAGTTCTTC. This sequence joins TRBV4-2 and TRBJ2-1; TRBD2 matches 8 bases. Germline values: CDR1 LGHNA, CDR2 YNFKEQ. V shed 1 base, J shed 6 bases, and the junction held 2 bases outside the gene matches. The length of the CDR3 is 14 residues.

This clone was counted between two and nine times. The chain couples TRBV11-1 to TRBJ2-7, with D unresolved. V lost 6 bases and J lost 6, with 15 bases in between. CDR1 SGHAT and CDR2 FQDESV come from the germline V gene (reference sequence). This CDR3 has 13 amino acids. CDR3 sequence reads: CASRDSDCGEQYF. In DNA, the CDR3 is TGTGCCAGCAGGGATTCAGATTGTGGCGAGCAGTACTTC.

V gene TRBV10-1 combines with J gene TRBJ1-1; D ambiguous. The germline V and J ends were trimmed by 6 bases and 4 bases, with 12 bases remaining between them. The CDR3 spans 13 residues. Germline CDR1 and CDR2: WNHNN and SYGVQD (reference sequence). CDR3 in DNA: TGCGCCAGCAGCCAAGGTGATAGCACTGAAGCTTTCTTT. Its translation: CASSQGDSTEAFF.

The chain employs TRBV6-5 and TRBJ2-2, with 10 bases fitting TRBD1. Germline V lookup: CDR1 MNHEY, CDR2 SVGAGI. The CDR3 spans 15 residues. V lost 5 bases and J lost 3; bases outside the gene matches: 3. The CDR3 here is CASSPGTGDTGELFF. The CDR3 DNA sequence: TGTGCCAGCAGTCCTGGGACAGGGGACACCGGGGAGCTGTTTTTT.

This chain's CDR3 is CASSFTHGSYEQYF. Here the CDR3 DNA reads TGCGCCAGCAGCTTTACGCACGGCTCCTACGAGCAGTACTTC. The chain carries TRBV5-1 and TRBJ2-7, with D uncertain. Germline V lookup: CDR1 SGHRS, CDR2 YFSETQ. The V end was cut by 2 bases, the J end by 0 bases, with 9 bases between. The CDR3 contains 14 residues.

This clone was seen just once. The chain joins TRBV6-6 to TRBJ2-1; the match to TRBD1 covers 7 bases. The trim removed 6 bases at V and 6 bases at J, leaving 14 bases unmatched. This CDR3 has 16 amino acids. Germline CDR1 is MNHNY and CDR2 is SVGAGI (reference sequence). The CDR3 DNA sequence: TGTGCCAGCAGCGAACCGACAGGGACGTTATTCAATGAGCAGTTCTTC. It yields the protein CASSEPTGTLFNEQFF.

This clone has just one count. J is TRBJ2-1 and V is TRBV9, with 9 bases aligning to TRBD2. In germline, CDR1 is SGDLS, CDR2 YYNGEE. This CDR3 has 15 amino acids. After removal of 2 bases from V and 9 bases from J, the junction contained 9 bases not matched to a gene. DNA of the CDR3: TGTGCCAGCAGCGTCTCCGGGACTAGCTTTACTGAGCAGTTCTTC. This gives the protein CASSVSGTSFTEQFF.

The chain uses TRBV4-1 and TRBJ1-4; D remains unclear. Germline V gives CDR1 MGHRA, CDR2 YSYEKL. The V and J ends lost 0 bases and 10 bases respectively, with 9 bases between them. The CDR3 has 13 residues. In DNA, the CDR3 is TGCGCCAGCAGCCAAGAGACCTTGGGAAAACTGTTTTTT. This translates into CASSQETLGKLFF.

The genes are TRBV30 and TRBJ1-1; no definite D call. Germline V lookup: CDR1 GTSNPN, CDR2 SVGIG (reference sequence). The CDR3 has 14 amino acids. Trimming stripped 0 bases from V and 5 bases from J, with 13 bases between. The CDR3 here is CAWSVTWAGTEAFF. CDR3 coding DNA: TGTGCCTGGAGTGTGACCTGGGCGGGGACTGAAGCTTTCTTT.

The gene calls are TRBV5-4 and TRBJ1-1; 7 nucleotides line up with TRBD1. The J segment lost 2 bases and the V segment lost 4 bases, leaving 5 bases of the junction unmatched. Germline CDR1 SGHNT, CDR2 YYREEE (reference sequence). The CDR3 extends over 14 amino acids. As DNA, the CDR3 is TGTGCCAGCAGCCGACAGGGAAGAAACACTGAAGCTTTCTTT. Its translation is CASSRQGRNTEAFF.

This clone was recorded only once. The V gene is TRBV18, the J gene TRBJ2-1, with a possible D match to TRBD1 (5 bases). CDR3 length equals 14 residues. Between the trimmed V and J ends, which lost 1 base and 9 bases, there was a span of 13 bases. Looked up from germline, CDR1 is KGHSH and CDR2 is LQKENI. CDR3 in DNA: TGTGCCAGCTCACCACTAGTAGGGGTAGGTGAGCAGTTCTTC. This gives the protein CASSPLVGVGEQFF.

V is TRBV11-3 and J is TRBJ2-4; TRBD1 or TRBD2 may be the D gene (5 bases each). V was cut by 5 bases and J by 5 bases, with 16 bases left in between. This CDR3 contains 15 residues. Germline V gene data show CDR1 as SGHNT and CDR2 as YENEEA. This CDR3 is CASSPRGTEENIQYF. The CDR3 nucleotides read TGTGCCAGCAGCCCCCGTGGGACGGAGGAAAACATTCAGTACTTC.

The CDR3 region is CAWSGRGVLAKNIQYF. CDR3 coding DNA: TGTGCCTGGAGTGGTCGGGGAGTGTTGGCCAAAAACATTCAGTACTTC. This chain joins TRBV30 and TRBJ2-4, with D perhaps TRBD2 (5 bases). CDR3 size: 16 residues. Trimming stripped 1 base from V and 1 base from J, with 14 bases between. Germline V gene data show CDR1 as GTSNPN and CDR2 as SVGIG (reference sequence).